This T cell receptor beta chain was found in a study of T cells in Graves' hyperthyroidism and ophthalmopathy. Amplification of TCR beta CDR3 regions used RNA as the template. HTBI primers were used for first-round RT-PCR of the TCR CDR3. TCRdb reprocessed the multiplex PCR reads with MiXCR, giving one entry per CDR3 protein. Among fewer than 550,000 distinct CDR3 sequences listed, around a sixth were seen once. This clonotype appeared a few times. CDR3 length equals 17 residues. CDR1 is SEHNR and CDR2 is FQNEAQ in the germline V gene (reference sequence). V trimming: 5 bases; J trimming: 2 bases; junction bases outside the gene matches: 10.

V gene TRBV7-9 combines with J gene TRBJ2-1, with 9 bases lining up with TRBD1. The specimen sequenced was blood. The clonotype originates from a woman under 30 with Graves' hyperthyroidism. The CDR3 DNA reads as TGTGCCAGCAGCATACGATGGGGGACAGGGCCCTACAATGAGCAGTTCTTC. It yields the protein CASSIRWGTGPYNEQFF.